A selection of T cell receptor beta chains follows, all from one sample in a study of shared clonotypes between healthy human individuals. Assay: immunoSEQ multiplex PCR; the TCRdb copy retains only in-frame clones and omits some. Of 300,000 or so clones in the sample, approximately 79% were seen once. The sequenced sample consisted of memory CD4+ T cells sorted from blood. The receptor set was obtained from a man under 40 in good health. The CDR3 runs from the conserved cysteine through the conserved F or W. A D gene is named only where the DNA matches it firmly. Part of the rows lack a size; the others show once, few, many or a class for expanded clones.

size: -; V: TRBV5-1; J: TRBJ2-2; D: -; CDR3: CASRWGHTGELFF; DNA: TGCGCCAGTCGGTGGGGCCACACCGGGGAGCTGTTTTTT
size: few; V: TRBV7-8; J: TRBJ1-1; D: -; CDR3: CASKVRGRTEAFF; DNA: TGTGCCAGCAAGGTTCGGGGGAGGACTGAAGCTTTCTTT
size: -; V: TRBV5-1; J: TRBJ2-3; D: -; CDR3: CASSFKYDTQYF; DNA: TGCGCCAGCAGCTTTAAATACGATACGCAGTATTTT
size: -; V: TRBV2; J: TRBJ1-3; D: -; CDR3: CAGTPISGNTIYF; DNA: TGTGCCGGGACTCCCATCTCTGGAAACACCATATATTTT
size: -; V: TRBV5-1; J: TRBJ2-7; D: -; CDR3: CASSRAIQYEQYF; DNA: TGCGCCAGCAGCCGAGCAATTCAATACGAGCAGTACTTC
size: once; V: TRBV5-6; J: TRBJ1-3; D: -; CDR3: CASSFGVSGGNTIYF; DNA: TGTGCCAGCAGCTTCGGGGTCTCCGGTGGAAACACCATATATTTT
size: -; V: TRBV27; J: TRBJ1-2; D: TRBD1; CDR3: CASSLSFGQGWGGYTF; DNA: TGTGCCAGCAGTTTAAGTTTCGGACAGGGGTGGGGTGGCTACACCTTC
size: -; V: TRBV18; J: TRBJ1-5; D: -; CDR3: CASSLGASHQPQHF; DNA: TGTGCCAGCTCACTAGGGGCCAGTCATCAGCCCCAGCATTTT
size: -; V: TRBV15; J: TRBJ2-5; D: -; CDR3: CATRVGGEETQYF; DNA: TGTGCCACCAGGGTGGGGGGAGAAGAGACCCAGTACTTC
size: -; V: TRBV6-5; J: TRBJ2-7; D: -; CDR3: CASSIKPRYEQYF; DNA: TGTGCCAGCAGTATCAAACCCCGCTACGAGCAGTACTTC
size: -; V: TRBV7-8; J: TRBJ2-2; D: TRBD2; CDR3: CASSRTSGSAGELFF; DNA: TGTGCCAGCAGTCGTACTAGCGGGAGTGCCGGGGAGCTGTTTTTT
size: -; V: TRBV27; J: TRBJ2-1; D: TRBD2; CDR3: CASTSSGGKNEQFF; DNA: TGTGCCAGCACCTCATCCGGGGGGAAAAATGAGCAGTTCTTC
size: -; V: TRBV7-2; J: TRBJ1-5; D: -; CDR3: CASSLIGSEPQHF; DNA: TGTGCCAGCAGCTTAATAGGGTCGGAGCCCCAGCATTTT
size: many; V: TRBV10-2; J: TRBJ2-7; D: TRBD2; CDR3: CASSTPAGTYEQYF; DNA: TGCGCCAGCAGTACTCCAGCGGGGACCTACGAGCAGTACTTC
size: -; V: TRBV25-1; J: TRBJ2-3; D: -; CDR3: CASSDRRIFGTQYF; DNA: TGTGCCAGCAGTGATCGGAGGATCTTTGGTACGCAGTATTTT
size: -; V: TRBV11-2; J: TRBJ2-7; D: -; CDR3: CASSLSGTYEQYF; DNA: TGTGCCAGCAGCTTAAGCGGTACCTACGAGCAGTACTTC
size: -; V: TRBV29-1; J: TRBJ1-6; D: -; CDR3: CNLSEGPSSPLHF; DNA: TGCAACCTATCGGAGGGGCCTAGTTCACCCCTCCACTTT
size: few; V: TRBV30; J: TRBJ1-2; D: -; CDR3: CAWSTGFGNYGYTF; DNA: TGTGCCTGGAGTACAGGGTTTGGGAACTATGGCTACACCTTC
size: -; V: TRBV6-9; J: TRBJ1-2; D: TRBD1; CDR3: CASSYGGQPYGYTF; DNA: TGTGCCAGCAGTTACGGGGGACAGCCCTATGGCTACACCTTC
size: few; V: TRBV29-1; J: TRBJ1-1; D: -; CDR3: CSVAPGTEAFF; DNA: TGCAGCGTTGCTCCCGGCACTGAAGCTTTCTTT
size: -; V: TRBV5-6; J: TRBJ2-1; D: TRBD2; CDR3: CASSPLWVAGNIGEQFF; DNA: TGTGCCAGCAGCCCTTTGTGGGTAGCGGGGAATATCGGCGAGCAGTTCTTC
size: -; V: TRBV7-9; J: TRBJ2-1; D: TRBD2; CDR3: CASSLALAGSYNEQFF; DNA: TGTGCCAGCAGCCTAGCCTTAGCGGGATCTTACAATGAGCAGTTCTTC
size: -; V: TRBV10-1; J: TRBJ2-7; D: -; CDR3: CATPPAGGYQTYEQYF; DNA: TGCGCCACCCCACCTGCCGGGGGATACCAGACCTACGAGCAGTACTTC
size: -; V: TRBV5-6; J: TRBJ2-4; D: -; CDR3: CASQVRGGKNIQYF; DNA: TGTGCCAGTCAGGTGAGGGGTGGCAAAAACATTCAGTACTTC
size: -; V: TRBV18; J: TRBJ2-1; D: TRBD1; CDR3: CASSPLSRGQPYNEQFF; DNA: TGTGCCAGCTCACCACTCAGCAGGGGGCAGCCCTACAATGAGCAGTTCTTC
size: -; V: TRBV7-2; J: TRBJ1-5; D: -; CDR3: CASSLGRTYSNQPQHF; DNA: TGTGCCAGCAGCTTAGGGAGGACGTATAGCAATCAGCCCCAGCATTTT
size: few; V: TRBV7-2; J: TRBJ2-3; D: -; CDR3: CASSQDRTSGKSTDTQYF; DNA: TGTGCCAGCAGCCAGGACCGAACGAGCGGAAAAAGCACAGATACGCAGTATTTT
size: -; V: TRBV18; J: TRBJ2-5; D: TRBD1; CDR3: CASSPPGQMLETQYF; DNA: TGTGCCAGCTCACCACCGGGACAGATGTTAGAGACCCAGTACTTC
size: -; V: TRBV28; J: TRBJ1-4; D: -; CDR3: CASSSKHPRGEKLFF; DNA: TGTGCCAGCAGTTCTAAACACCCGAGAGGTGAAAAACTGTTTTTT
size: few; V: TRBV7-3; J: TRBJ2-3; D: -; CDR3: CASSPRRMDTQYF; DNA: TGTGCCAGCAGCCCCCGTAGAATGGATACGCAGTATTTT
size: -; V: TRBV30; J: TRBJ1-4; D: -; CDR3: CAWSLGNEKLFF; DNA: TGTGCCTGGAGTCTAGGGAATGAAAAACTGTTTTTT
size: many; V: TRBV28; J: TRBJ2-3; D: -; CDR3: CASSTDRHTDTQYF; DNA: TGTGCCAGCAGTACGGACCGACACACAGATACGCAGTATTTT
size: -; V: TRBV7-9; J: TRBJ2-3; D: TRBD1; CDR3: CASTQIQGATDTQYF; DNA: TGTGCCAGCACCCAAATTCAGGGGGCCACAGATACGCAGTATTTT
size: -; V: TRBV7-2; J: TRBJ1-5; D: -; CDR3: CASSLGGDQPQHF; DNA: TGTGCCAGCAGCTTAGGGGGCGATCAGCCCCAGCATTTT
size: once; V: TRBV28; J: TRBJ2-7; D: -; CDR3: CASSFLRPEGEQYF; DNA: TGTGCCAGCAGTTTTCTCCGGCCGGAGGGCGAGCAGTACTTC
size: -; V: TRBV5-4; J: TRBJ1-2; D: -; CDR3: CASTLGTYGYTF; DNA: TGTGCCAGCACCTTAGGGACCTATGGCTACACCTTC
size: -; V: TRBV14; J: TRBJ2-7; D: -; CDR3: CASSRYRDPVYEQYF; DNA: TGTGCCAGCAGCCGATACAGGGATCCCGTCTACGAGCAGTACTTC
size: -; V: TRBV9; J: TRBJ2-1; D: TRBD1; CDR3: CASSPQDRGLNEQFF; DNA: TGTGCCAGCAGCCCTCAGGACAGGGGGCTGAATGAGCAGTTCTTC
size: -; V: TRBV6-5; J: TRBJ1-4; D: -; CDR3: CASSYLMYSLPEKLFF; DNA: TGTGCCAGCAGTTACCTAATGTACAGTCTCCCTGAAAAACTGTTTTTT
size: -; V: TRBV5-4; J: TRBJ2-7; D: TRBD2; CDR3: CASREIGTRVGEQYF; DNA: TGTGCCAGCAGGGAGATCGGGACTAGAGTAGGGGAGCAGTACTTC
size: -; V: TRBV5-4; J: TRBJ2-1; D: TRBD1; CDR3: CASSPTFRGQGNNEQFF; DNA: TGTGCCAGCAGCCCGACCTTCCGGGGACAGGGTAACAATGAGCAGTTCTTC
size: -; V: TRBV2; J: TRBJ2-7; D: -; CDR3: CASSGRQGGTFSYEQYF; DNA: TGTGCCAGCAGTGGGAGGCAGGGGGGTACCTTTTCCTACGAGCAGTACTTC
size: -; V: TRBV12-5; J: TRBJ2-5; D: TRBD2; CDR3: CASALSSGRVKTQYF; DNA: TGTGCTAGTGCTCTATCTAGCGGGAGGGTAAAGACCCAGTACTTC
size: few; V: TRBV28; J: TRBJ2-7; D: -; CDR3: CASRLGVYEQYF; DNA: TGTGCCAGCAGGTTGGGAGTGTACGAGCAGTACTTC